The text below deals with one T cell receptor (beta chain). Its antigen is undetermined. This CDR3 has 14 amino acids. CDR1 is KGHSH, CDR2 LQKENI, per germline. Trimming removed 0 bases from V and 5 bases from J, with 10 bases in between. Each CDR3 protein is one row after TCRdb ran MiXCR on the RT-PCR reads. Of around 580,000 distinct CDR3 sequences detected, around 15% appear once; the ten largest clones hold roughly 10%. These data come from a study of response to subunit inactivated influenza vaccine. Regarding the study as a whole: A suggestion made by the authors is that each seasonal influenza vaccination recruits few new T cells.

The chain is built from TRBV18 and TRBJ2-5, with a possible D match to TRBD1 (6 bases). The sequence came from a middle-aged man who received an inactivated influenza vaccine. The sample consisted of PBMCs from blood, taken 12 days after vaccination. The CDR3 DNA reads TGTGCCAGCTCACCACCGACAGGTCCGGAGACCCAGTACTTC. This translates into CASSPPTGPETQYF.